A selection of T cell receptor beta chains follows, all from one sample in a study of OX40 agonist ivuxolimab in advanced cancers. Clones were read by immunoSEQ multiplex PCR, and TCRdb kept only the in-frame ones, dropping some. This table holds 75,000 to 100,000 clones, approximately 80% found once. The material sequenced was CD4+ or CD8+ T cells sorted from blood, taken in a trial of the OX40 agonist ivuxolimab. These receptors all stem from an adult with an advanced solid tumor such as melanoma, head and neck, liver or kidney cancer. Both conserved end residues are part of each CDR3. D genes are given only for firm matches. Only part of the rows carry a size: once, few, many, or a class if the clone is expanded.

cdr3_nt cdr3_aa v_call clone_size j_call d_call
TGTGCCAGCAGCTTAAATCCTGCGAACACCGGGGAGCTGTTTTTT CASSLNPANTGELFF TRBV7-9 . TRBJ2-2 .
TGCGCCAGCAGCTTGGAGGCAGGGTCTGGAAACACCATATATTTT CASSLEAGSGNTIYF TRBV5-1 . TRBJ1-3 .
TGCGCCAGCAGCCAGACTAGCGGATCCTACAATGAGCAGTTCTTC CASSQTSGSYNEQFF TRBV4-1 . TRBJ2-1 TRBD2
TGTGCCAGCTCACCCAGCGGGGGACCTGAAGAGCAGTACTTC CASSPSGGPEEQYF TRBV18 . TRBJ2-7 TRBD2
TGTGCCAGCAGCCAAGGGCCTGGTGGTTCCACCTCCTACGAGCAGTACTTC CASSQGPGGSTSYEQYF TRBV4-2 . TRBJ2-7 .
TGTGCCAGCTCACCACCGTCCGAAGGGTACAGCTACACCTTC CASSPPSEGYSYTF TRBV18 medium-sized TRBJ1-2 .
TGTGCCAGCAGCTTAGACGTCCGGGGACCCTCACCCCTCCACTTT CASSLDVRGPSPLHF TRBV7-8 . TRBJ1-6 .
TGTGCCAGCAGCCACCACGGACAGGGGGTGCACTACGAGCAGTACTTC CASSHHGQGVHYEQYF TRBV7-9 once TRBJ2-7 TRBD1
TGTGCGGTGGCTAATCTATACAATGAGCAGTTCTTC CAVANLYNEQFF TRBV30 . TRBJ2-1 .
TGTGCCAGCAGTGAAGGGGACAGGGGGGCAGATACGCAGTATTTT CASSEGDRGADTQYF TRBV2 few TRBJ2-3 TRBD1
TGTGCCAGCTCCGAAGGGGGCCAGAACTATGGCTACACCTTC CASSEGGQNYGYTF TRBV18 once TRBJ1-2 TRBD1
TGCGCCAGCAGCCTCATGGGCGCTTCGGGGGAGACCCAGTACTTC CASSLMGASGETQYF TRBV5-1 . TRBJ2-5 .
TGCGCCAGCAGCTTGGCCTTAACGGGGACCTACGAGCAGTACTTC CASSLALTGTYEQYF TRBV5-1 . TRBJ2-7 .
TGCGCCAGCAGTTCTCGTGGGGGGGCGTCGGCCACTGAAGCTTTCTTT CASSSRGGASATEAFF TRBV10-2 . TRBJ1-1 .
TGTGCCAGCAGCCCCCGCGAGGGACAGGGGGCCAAAAACATTCAGTACTTC CASSPREGQGAKNIQYF TRBV7-9 medium-sized TRBJ2-4 TRBD1
TGTGCCATCGCTGCTACGGGAGGAGGCTACGAGCAGTACTTC CAIAATGGGYEQYF TRBV10-3 . TRBJ2-7 TRBD2
TGCGCCAGCAGCCAAGAAGCAGGGCCCAAGAGCTCCTATAATTCACCCCTCCACTTT CASSQEAGPKSSYNSPLHF TRBV4-1 . TRBJ1-6 .